This T cell receptor (beta chain) was identified during a study of cytomegalovirus exposure and HLA in healthy donors (TCRdb year 2017). A note on the overall study: In an earlier analysis of around 540 of the donors, approximately 300 Gb of sequence data and 90 million to 120 million unique TCR beta sequences from about 180 million T cells were reported. Donor age, sex, ethnicity and CMV serostatus were collected together with the repertoire data. Among some 400 genotyped donors of the cohort, an average of about 240,000 unique TCR beta nucleotide sequences was sequenced per donor, of which 15% to 20% were non-productive. To predict cytomegalovirus infection status, the study combined high-throughput TCR immunosequencing, statistical association of individual TCRs with disease status, and machine learning. A later genetic analysis used genome-wide SNP genotypes for about 55% of the 666 donors, treating that subset as a discovery cohort. An earlier analysis of fewer than 700 of the donors applied high-throughput TCR beta sequencing to assess whether each TCR beta V gene segment acted as functional or pseudogenic. All discovery cohort repertoires had been generated on a single sequencing platform. An early release that covered about 600 HLA-typed donors contained approximately 300 gigabases of sequencing data and some 87 million unique TCR sequences. A later analysis re-examined previously published TCR beta repertoires from more than 550 donors and added high-resolution HLA genotyping to investigate patterns of TCR occurrence. Rather than drawing on any new phenotypic data, the later analysis identified candidate immune exposures from TCR beta sequences and the way those sequences occurred across donors. Among the roughly 400 genotyped donors, around 81% belonged to the genetic ancestry cluster associated with self-reported Caucasian donors. The T cell repertoires of 700 or so subjects were profiled by immunosequencing and related to cytomegalovirus serostatus. The study aimed to test whether cataloging public T cell receptors could reveal signatures of past pathogen exposure. The number of donors typed differed by locus, with roughly 620-630 for A, B, C, DRB1 and DQB1, around 500 for DQA1, 606 for DPA1, and about 450 for DPB1. Besides the first cohort of hundreds of subjects, a separate validation cohort made up of roughly 130 different subjects was used. Roughly five DR-DQ haplotypes were treated as single units for association and clustering because of strong linkage in the cohort. HLA typing included class I and class II loci at four-digit resolution. Beyond this particular receptor, the publication reports: The authors suggested that the approach could potentially be extended to other disease states and immunological phenotypes. A later analysis reported that several top co-occurrence clusters appeared linked to parvovirus B19, influenza, CMV and Epstein-Barr virus. Assigning TCR associations to individual alleles was difficult when HLA alleles, especially DR and DQ, strongly co-occurred. The presence/absence analyses assumed that sequencing depth was roughly uniform across donors, and that assumption may not be true. According to a later analysis, most CMV-associated TCR beta chains appeared to be HLA-restricted, and the HLA associations seemed to be driven largely by CMV exposure. Because the 87-base-pair reads could not distinguish some IMGT-functional V segments, including TRBV6-2 and TRBV6-3, those segments were excluded. In a later analysis, some 17,000 TCR beta sequences were associated with specific HLA alleles at a false discovery rate of 0.05. In vitro tests confirmed that three of the cytomegalovirus-associated TCR beta chains recognize cytomegalovirus antigens. Only TCR beta chains were sequenced in this cohort, and the absence of alpha or paired-chain data limited detectable features. A total of around 150 TCR beta chains were listed by the study as associated with cytomegalovirus. Cytomegalovirus status was reported to be diagnosed by the classifier with high specificity and sensitivity in both the original and validation cohorts. The only immune exposure information available for the cohort was CMV serostatus. In an earlier analysis of some 550 of the donors, most TCR beta V segments were observed in productive rearrangements about 87% or about 30% of the time, broadly matching IMGT annotations. About 17 rarely observed V segments, including chromosome 9 orphons, were excluded from the earlier analysis of a few hundred of the donors because counts were too low. An association between a missense DCLRE1C variant and V-gene and J-gene trimming of TCR beta chains was found in a later genetic analysis and replicated in an independent cohort. Because HLA typing was missing for some donors at each locus, association tests included only the typed subset. A group of highly shared sequence variants was considered likely to be a technical artifact of the sequencing pipeline. In a later analysis, TCR association rates were found to vary across HLA loci, with the most associated TCRs seen for DRB1 alleles and the fewest for HLA-C alleles. Compared with equally common non-associated chains, HLA-associated TCR beta chains in a later analysis were more clonally expanded and had lower generation probabilities. A later genetic analysis reported fewer N-insertions in productive TCRs among donors in an Asian-associated ancestry cluster than the approximately 700-donor mean. Linkage disequilibrium might explain the correlated functional status among segregating V segments, but an unknown experimental factor could not be excluded. While some public TCRs were present in many individuals, most TCR sequences turned up only very rarely across donors. A further reported finding was that TCR beta sequences accurately predicted the HLA-A and HLA-B alleles for most subjects in the first cohort.

To note about this clone: Its recognized antigen is unknown. Base qualities are not provided; no much larger clone lies one nucleotide away.

V and J are truncated by 3 bases and 0 bases respectively, leaving an intervening sequence of 11 bases. CDR1 and CDR2 are drawn from the germline V gene (reference sequence): PRHDT, FYEKMQ. Counted from cysteine to phenylalanine, this CDR3 has 15 amino acids. Of all the DNA, just the CDR3 is kept, 45 bases in frame from base 1. The cohort was made up of roughly 670 healthy bone marrow donors. At the time of sampling, all cohort members were nominally healthy, though unrecorded immune exposures were likely present. The donor was CMV seronegative and was included in the group of about 350 seronegative cohort members. Every donor gave a peripheral blood sample, and the peripheral blood mononuclear cells from that sample were used for TCR beta sequencing. Genomic DNA extraction from the blood cell samples was performed with the Qiagen DNeasy Blood Extraction Kit. Library preparation used the immunoSEQ multiplex PCR assay. The multiplex PCR relied on a mix of 60 forward primers for TCR Vbeta segments and 13 reverse primers for TCR Jbeta segments. Amplification of the CDR3 region of rearranged TCR beta genes was performed with a multiplex PCR assay on genomic DNA. The Illumina HiSeq System was used to sequence the amplified TCR beta libraries as 87-base-pair reads. The source study handled its data this way. A later analysis tallied 70 million to 100 million unique TCR beta chains across the 550 to 850 repertoires, and around 10 million of those chains were shared by two or more donors. To remove PCR and sequencing errors, raw reads were error-corrected and collapsed into unique sequences using a nearest-neighbor algorithm that merged closely related sequences. To assign V, D and J gene segments, CDR3 sequences were aligned to IMGT reference sequences. Each retained sequence needed at least a six-nucleotide match to both a V gene segment and a J gene segment. A rearrangement counted as productive if the CDR3 had no stop codons and remained in frame with V and J, and every other rearrangement counted as non-productive. CDR3 was defined according to IMGT convention as the region running from the second conserved V-encoded cysteine to the conserved J-encoded phenylalanine. In an earlier analysis of some 550 of the donors, sequences lacking an unambiguous match to a single V gene segment were excluded. In an earlier analysis of around 590 of the donors, a V segment was called functional when productive rearrangements were above 56.7%, and segregating when the standard deviation between donors exceeded 5%. A statistical classification framework was built for diagnosing cytomegalovirus status from the catalog of TCR beta chain sequences. In a later analysis, V and J genes were assigned by comparing TCR nucleotide sequences against IMGT/GENE-DB human TR gene sequences. The TCRdist pipeline was used in a later analysis to assign CDR3 sequences and most-parsimonious VDJ recombination scenarios. In a later analysis, each TCR beta chain was defined by its CDR3 amino acid sequence together with its V-gene family, and reads lacking a unique V-gene family were excluded. In a later analysis, around 650 highly shared, low-generation-probability nucleotide sequences were removed to address suspected cross-contamination and a sequencing artifact. For each public chain, a later analysis derived a clonal expansion index from normalized ranks of inferred template counts within each repertoire. In a later analysis, generation probabilities were computed with a VDJ recombination model fitted to out-of-frame rearrangements, and the resulting probabilities were checked against IGoR. In a later analysis, TCR-TCR, TCR-HLA and TCR-CMV co-occurrence was scored with hypergeometric tests, and a repertoire-size bias correction was applied to TCR pairs. In a later analysis, false discovery rates were estimated by permuting HLA or CMV assignments 20 times. In a later analysis, co-occurring TCRs were grouped using DBSCAN, and TCRdist sequence similarity was added for clustering within HLA-allele-positive subsets. For co-occurrence clustering, repertoires with fewer than 30,000 or more than 120,000 public chains were excluded, along with five or six repertoires with anomalous nucleotide sharing. TCRdb limited this immuneACCESS table to in-frame rearrangements with V and J called. A share of clones is missing; checked studies link under half to unresolved V genes, and the rest is unexplained. The D gene and trimming were derived from the DNA, and the V and J assignments and clone size from that table. The sample yields roughly 90,000 clones; roughly 84% were counted once. In total, the top ten clones hold around 2.3% of the sample.

The specimen was PBMCs. The sequence came from a man younger than 35 in good health and CMV-seronegative. The rearrangement combines TRBV13 with TRBJ1-2; the D gene is perhaps TRBD1, from 5 matching bases. The CDR3 region: CASSFRQGTNYGYTF. The bases are TGTGCCAGCAGCTTCCGCCAGGGAACTAACTATGGCTACACCTTC.